One and the same sample provided the 21 T cell receptor beta chains below, sequenced in a study of cytomegalovirus exposure and HLA in healthy donors. Amplification used 60 Vbeta primers and 13 Jbeta primers. Profiling relied on immunoSEQ multiplex PCR, and the TCRdb table lists in-frame clones only, not all of them. The sample lists approximately 170,000 clones, under 80% seen once, with around 3% in the top ten. Sequencing used PBMCs. The source is a female donor in good health and CMV-seronegative.

The genes are TRBV18 and TRBJ2-7; 11 bases line up with TRBD2. From germline, CDR1 is KGHSH and CDR2 LQKENI. The J segment lost 6 bases and the V segment lost 6 bases, leaving 7 bases of the junction unmatched. The CDR3 is made up of 14 amino acids. For the CDR3, the DNA is TGTGCCAGCTCCGTTAGCGGGGGGGCCTCCGAGCAGTACTTC. Translating gives CASSVSGGASEQYF.

This clone was counted a few times. This sequence joins TRBV7-2 and TRBJ2-1; 7 bases line up with TRBD2. The CDR3 runs to 15 residues. The junction had 3 bases not matched to a gene; V was cut back by 2 bases and J by 2 bases. Germline values: CDR1 SGHTA, CDR2 FQGNSA. CDR3 in amino acids: CASSLTSGAYNEQFF. Here the CDR3 DNA reads TGTGCCAGCAGCTTAACCAGCGGGGCCTACAATGAGCAGTTCTTC.

This clone is a singleton in its sample. The V and J genes are TRBV5-1 and TRBJ2-5; TRBD2 aligns across 8 bases. Trimming took 3 bases from V and 3 from J; bases not matched to a gene: 4. The CDR3 spans 14 residues. Germline assignment: CDR1 SGHRS and CDR2 YFSETQ. The chain's CDR3 is CASSSGRGEETQYF. In DNA form, the CDR3 reads TGCGCCAGCAGCTCCGGGCGGGGGGAAGAGACCCAGTACTTC.

This chain connects TRBV19 to TRBJ1-5, with D perhaps TRBD1 (6 bases). V was shortened by 6 bases and J by 4 bases, with 16 bases between the two germline ends. Germline assignment: CDR1 LNHDA and CDR2 SQIVND (reference sequence). CDR3 size: 15 residues. CDR3 in DNA: TGTGCCAGTAGGAACAGGGACCGGGGAAATCAGCCCCAGCATTTT. Its protein is CASRNRDRGNQPQHF.

V gene TRBV4-3 combines with J gene TRBJ2-1; unclear D gene. V shed 1 base and J shed 9 bases, with 10 bases lying between them. Germline values: CDR1 LGHNA, CDR2 YSLEER. The CDR3 consists of 13 residues. CDR3 sequence: CASSQGQVGEQFF. The CDR3 region has the DNA TGCGCCAGCAGCCAAGGGCAGGTTGGTGAGCAGTTCTTC.

The J gene is TRBJ2-5, the V gene TRBV7-2, with D possibly being TRBD2 (6 bases). Trimming took off 1 base at V and 3 bases at J, with 15 bases between the two ends. Germline assignment: CDR1 SGHTA and CDR2 FQGNSA. The CDR3 is made up of 16 amino acids. CDR3 protein: CASSLGRGGFEETQYF. CDR3 nucleotides: TGTGCCAGCAGCTTAGGGCGGGGAGGATTTGAAGAGACCCAGTACTTC.

The chain joins TRBV18 to TRBJ2-5, with 10 bases that match TRBD1. Germline-derived CDR1 and CDR2 are KGHSH and LQKENI. The junction had 2 bases not matched to a gene; V was cut back by 1 base and J by 0 bases. The CDR3 has 16 residues. CDR3: CASSPRTGGNQETQYF. DNA of the CDR3: TGTGCCAGCTCACCACGGACAGGGGGTAACCAAGAGACCCAGTACTTC.

CDR3 nucleotides: TGCGCCAGCAGCCTGGACGGACACTACAATGAGCAGTTCTTC. Protein sequence: CASSLDGHYNEQFF. The chain couples TRBV5-1 to TRBJ2-1, with D perhaps TRBD1 (5 bases). V was clipped by 4 bases and J by 3 bases, with 11 bases between them. This CDR3 region has 14 residues. In germline, CDR1 is SGHRS, CDR2 YFSETQ.

The chain has TRBV2 and TRBJ2-7; TRBD1 is a possible D gene (6 bases). Germline CDR1 is SNHLY and CDR2 is FYNNEI. This CDR3 contains 13 residues. V shed 6 bases and J shed 4 bases, with 13 bases lying between them. Here the CDR3 DNA reads TGTGCCAGCAGCCTTAGGGACACTTACGAGCAGTACTTC. Translating gives CASSLRDTYEQYF.

The chain combines TRBV5-1 with TRBJ2-3; 10 bases line up with TRBD2. The V segment lost 0 bases and the J segment 5 bases; nucleotides outside the gene matches: 6. Germline assignment: CDR1 SGHRS and CDR2 YFSETQ. The CDR3 runs to 16 residues. The CDR3 loop is CASSLVSGGGIDTQYF. The CDR3 region has the DNA TGCGCCAGCAGCTTGGTGAGCGGGGGGGGGATAGATACGCAGTATTTT.

This clone was seen only once. The rearrangement uses TRBV19 and TRBJ1-2; possibly TRBD1 for D (5 bases). CDR1 and CDR2 from the germline V gene are LNHDA and SQIVND (reference sequence). Trimming took 3 bases from V and 5 from J, leaving 10 bases between them. This CDR3 region has 13 residues. CDR3 sequence: CASSMNRRYGYTF. The CDR3 DNA sequence: TGTGCCAGTAGTATGAACAGGAGATATGGCTACACCTTC.

This chain connects TRBV18 to TRBJ1-6; D remains ambiguous. Germline V CDR1 and CDR2: KGHSH, LQKENI. The CDR3 has 14 amino acids. Trimming removed 3 bases from V and 6 bases from J, with 9 bases in between. CDR3 residues: CASSPPGGNSPLHF. DNA for the CDR3: TGTGCCAGCTCACCCCCCGGCGGTAATTCACCCCTCCACTTT.

The table lists this clone with many counts. This sequence joins TRBV6-5 and TRBJ1-3; D uncertain. Germline assignment: CDR1 MNHEY and CDR2 SVGAGI. The V end was cut by 10 bases, the J end by 4 bases, with 20 bases between. The CDR3 has 15 amino acids. This chain's CDR3 is CATRPERLSGNTIYF. The CDR3 coding sequence is TGTGCCACCAGACCCGAAAGACTATCCGGAAACACCATATATTTT.

The rearrangement joins TRBV5-4 to TRBJ2-5; 11 nucleotides line up with TRBD1. CDR1 is SGHNT and CDR2 is YYREEE in the germline V gene (reference sequence). This CDR3 has 15 amino acids. V lost 4 bases, J lost 5 bases, and 7 bases stayed unmatched. The CDR3 is CASSLTGQGAETQYF. The DNA of the CDR3 is TGTGCCAGCAGCCTGACCGGACAGGGGGCCGAGACCCAGTACTTC.

This clone was picked up one time. This chain uses TRBV7-9 with TRBJ2-5; the match to TRBD2 covers 9 bases. This CDR3 is 15 amino acids long. Germline V gives CDR1 SEHNR, CDR2 FQNEAQ (reference sequence). J lost 2 bases, V lost 3 bases, and 4 bases had no gene match. CDR3 nucleotides: TGTGCCAGCAGCTTGGCTAGCGGGGAACAAGAGACCCAGTACTTC. This sequence encodes CASSLASGEQETQYF.

The rearrangement links TRBV7-2 to TRBJ1-1; 7 nucleotides match TRBD1. Trimming took 1 base from V and 0 from J; bases not matched to a gene: 2. CDR3 length equals 15 residues. CDR1 SGHTA and CDR2 FQGNSA come from the germline V gene. CDR3 sequence reads: CASSLDGTVNTEAFF. CDR3 nucleotide sequence: TGTGCCAGCAGCTTAGACGGGACAGTGAACACTGAAGCTTTCTTT.

The chain has TRBV5-4 and TRBJ2-3, with D perhaps TRBD1 (5 bases). V was trimmed by 5 bases and J by 4 bases, leaving 8 bases between them. CDR3 length equals 12 residues. Germline lookup yields CDR1 SGHNT and CDR2 YYREEE (reference sequence). The chain's CDR3 is CASSSTADTQYF. The CDR3 DNA follows: TGTGCCAGCAGTTCGACAGCAGATACGCAGTATTTT.

V is TRBV7-9 and J is TRBJ2-3, with 13 bases matching TRBD2. Germline V CDR1 and CDR2: SEHNR, FQNEAQ (reference sequence). V trimming: 3 bases; J trimming: 2 bases; junction bases outside the gene matches: 2. The CDR3 spans 16 residues. The DNA for the CDR3 is TGTGCCAGCAGCTTTACTAGCGGGGGGGACACAGATACGCAGTATTTT. Amino acid sequence: CASSFTSGGDTDTQYF.

The sample holds one count of this clone. The chain combines TRBV7-3 with TRBJ1-6, with TRBD1 matching over 9 bases. J was trimmed by 7 bases and V by 4 bases; bases with no gene match: 5. From germline, CDR1 is SGHTA and CDR2 FQGTGA. The CDR3 has 15 residues. The CDR3 DNA follows: TGTGCCAGCAGCTCCGTGACAGGGGGAAATTCACCCCTCCACTTT. Residues: CASSSVTGGNSPLHF.

The chain has TRBV7-9 and TRBJ2-6; 9 bases map to TRBD1. The CDR3 consists of 18 residues. The junction had 11 bases not matched to a gene; V was cut back by 4 bases and J by 4 bases. Germline loops: CDR1 SEHNR, CDR2 FQNEAQ (reference sequence). DNA for the CDR3: TGTGCCAGCAGCTCTGATTTGGGGACAGGGATAGGGGCCAACGTCCTGACTTTC. Translation gives CASSSDLGTGIGANVLTF.

This chain joins TRBV30 and TRBJ2-7; TRBD2 agrees at 8 bases. The CDR3 covers 15 residues. V shed 5 bases and J 0 bases; nucleotides not matched to a gene: 9. Germline-derived CDR1 and CDR2 are GTSNPN and SVGIG (reference sequence). For the CDR3, the DNA is TGTGCCTGGGGACGGGGGGGGGCATCCTCCTACGAGCAGTACTTC. Amino acid sequence: CAWGRGGASSYEQYF.